A selection of T cell receptor beta chains follows, all from one sample in a study of molecular identifiers for immune sequencing clone quantification. TCRdb itself ran the PCR reads through MiXCR, one entry per CDR3 protein. This table holds over 100,000 distinct CDR3 sequences, around 37% found once. Sequenced: naive CD8+ T cells from blood, with Jurkat cell RNA spiked in. These receptors were obtained from a human donor in good health. Some libraries in this study had Jurkat cell RNA spiked in. The conserved cysteine and the conserved F or W are not part of the CDR3 here. The order of the fields is CDR3 protein, J gene, V gene, D gene. The D gene is left open where the match is weak.

ASSRGRGQSYEQY,TRBJ2-7,TRBV28,-
ASSPGTEDFSYEQY,TRBJ2-7,TRBV28,-
ASLRQYPSDTQY,TRBJ2-3,TRBV2,-
ATSDSGTAFKTQY,TRBJ2-5,TRBV24-1,TRBD1
ATRGGGASNYGYT,TRBJ1-2,TRBV12-3/TRBV12-4,-
ATSREGNSYEQY,TRBJ2-7,TRBV15,-
ATYSSPDTQY,TRBJ2-3,TRBV10-3,-
ASSLRGQVGEKLF,TRBJ1-4,TRBV7-9,TRBD1
TSSVGGYNEQF,TRBJ2-1,TRBV6-6,TRBD2
ASSQGLEQY,TRBJ2-7,TRBV14,-
ASNTRGLADQETQY,TRBJ2-5,TRBV2,TRBD2
ASSPGQGSLDYGYT,TRBJ1-2,TRBV28,TRBD1